This TCR beta chain emerged from a study of PD-L1 blockade in urothelial cancer. The CDR3 length is 16 residues. V was trimmed by 3 bases and J by 7 bases, leaving 19 bases between them. The germline gives CDR1 LGHNA, CDR2 YSLEER. Clones were read by immunoSEQ multiplex PCR, and TCRdb kept only the in-frame ones, dropping some. The sample carries tens of thousands of clones, more than 75% recorded once. Documented time point: pretreatment peripheral blood. V is TRBV4-3 and J is TRBJ2-1; possible D gene TRBD1, 5 bases. This clonotype originated in a man in his sixties with urothelial cancer. Sequencing used PBMCs, obtained around atezolizumab (anti-PD-L1) treatment. The CDR3 sequence: CASSQAGYGVQNEQFF. CDR3 DNA sequence: TGCGCCAGCAGCCAGGCAGGGTATGGGGTTCAGAATGAGCAGTTCTTC.